The 8 T cell receptor beta chains given below trace back to one sample, sequenced in a study of monozygotic twins with inflammatory bowel disease. Each CDR3 protein gets one entry in TCRdb, which reprocessed the 5' RACE reads and gives no DNA. The ten most abundant clones cover approximately 1.6% of a sample with roughly 200,000 distinct CDR3 sequences. The sample comprised blood. Receptor source: a human donor with ulcerative colitis or Crohn's disease, or a healthy co-twin of an affected twin (not recorded which).

The chain carries TRBV4-1 and TRBJ2-7. Germline CDR1 and CDR2: MGHRA and YSYEKL. The CDR3 has 12 amino acids. CDR3 loop: CASSQPLDEQYF.

V usage is TRBV10-3 and J usage is TRBJ1-1. Germline V gene lookup returns CDR1 ENHRY and CDR2 SYGVKD. There are 14 residues in the CDR3. The chain's CDR3 is CAISTDTLGTEAFF.

V is TRBV20-1 and J is TRBJ2-1; TCRdb's D call of TRBD1 is untestable without DNA. CDR3 length: 17 amino acids. CDR1 is DFQATT and CDR2 is SNEGSKA in the germline V gene (reference sequence). CDR3: CSARITSGGLSYNEQFF.

J is TRBJ2-7 and V is TRBV7-2; TCRdb's assignment of TRBD2 cannot be checked, as there is no DNA. The CDR3 runs to 16 residues. Germline V gene lookup returns CDR1 SGHTA and CDR2 FQGNSA. This chain's CDR3 is CASSLGSGTRAYEQYF.

The V gene is TRBV11-1, the J gene TRBJ2-2; TCRdb designates TRBD1, a call that cannot be tested without DNA. CDR1 SGHAT and CDR2 FQDESV come from the germline V gene (reference sequence). There are 19 residues in the CDR3. The CDR3: CASSSPTGTGTNRAGELFF.

The V and J genes are TRBV25-1 and TRBJ1-2. The CDR3 contains 14 residues. The germline V gene encodes CDR1 MGHDK and CDR2 SYGVNS. Here the CDR3 reads CASSDGRRTYGYTF.

The rearrangement uses TRBV3-1 and TRBJ2-1; no DNA is available, so the TRBD2 call from TCRdb remains unchecked. The length of the CDR3 is 11 residues. CDR1 and CDR2 (germline): LGHDT, YNNKEL (reference sequence). The CDR3 region is CASSQGTSEFF.

V gene TRBV7-9 combines with J gene TRBJ2-7; the D call from TCRdb, TRBD1, cannot be confirmed without DNA. The germline gives CDR1 SEHNR, CDR2 FQNEAQ (reference sequence). The CDR3 is 14 residues long. CDR3 amino acids: CASSSGQANYEQYF.